These T cell receptor beta chains were read from a single sample in a study of blood T cell repertoires in COVID-19. Clones were read by immunoSEQ multiplex PCR, and TCRdb kept only the in-frame ones, dropping some. The table lists 200,000 to 250,000 clones, about nine tenths of them singletons. Sample: PBMCs or T cells enriched from blood (not recorded which). Receptors were obtained from a woman between 25 and 40 years old who had recovered from COVID-19. Each CDR3 is given with its conserved first and last residue. The order of the fields is CDR3 length, D gene, clone size, V gene, J gene, CDR3 DNA, CDR3 protein. A D gene is named only where the DNA matches it firmly. Expanded clones get a size class; other rows say once, few or many, or leave the size out.

cdr3_length: 16; d_call: -; clone_size: many; v_call: TRBV5-1; j_call: TRBJ2-3; cdr3_nt: TGCGCCAGCAGCTTGGGCAGGGGACCAAATTTCGATACGCAGTATTTT; cdr3_aa: CASSLGRGPNFDTQYF
cdr3_length: 16; d_call: TRBD2; clone_size: -; v_call: TRBV9; j_call: TRBJ2-1; cdr3_nt: TGTGCCAGCAGCGTAGCTAGCGGGGTTGTCTACAATGAGCAGTTCTTC; cdr3_aa: CASSVASGVVYNEQFF
cdr3_length: 18; d_call: -; clone_size: -; v_call: TRBV7-3; j_call: TRBJ1-5; cdr3_nt: TGTGCCAGCAGCTTAAGGAGGTCCAACTCCTATAGCAATCAGCCCCAGCATTTT; cdr3_aa: CASSLRRSNSYSNQPQHF
cdr3_length: 15; d_call: TRBD2; clone_size: -; v_call: TRBV4-2; j_call: TRBJ2-5; cdr3_nt: TGTGCCAGCAGCCTTACCCGCGGGAGTCAAGAGACCCAGTACTTC; cdr3_aa: CASSLTRGSQETQYF
cdr3_length: 15; d_call: TRBD1; clone_size: -; v_call: TRBV4-3; j_call: TRBJ1-4; cdr3_nt: TGCGCCAGCAGCCACGACAGGGTAAGAGGAGAAAAACTGTTTTTT; cdr3_aa: CASSHDRVRGEKLFF
cdr3_length: 13; d_call: -; clone_size: -; v_call: TRBV12-3/TRBV12-4; j_call: TRBJ1-1; cdr3_nt: TGTGCCAGCAGTTTAAATAGCCCCTATGAAGCTTTCTTT; cdr3_aa: CASSLNSPYEAFF
cdr3_length: 13; d_call: -; clone_size: once; v_call: TRBV12-3/TRBV12-4; j_call: TRBJ2-5; cdr3_nt: TGTGCCAGCGGGGCTGGCAGCCAAGAGACCCAGTACTTC; cdr3_aa: CASGAGSQETQYF
cdr3_length: 15; d_call: -; clone_size: -; v_call: TRBV10-3; j_call: TRBJ2-1; cdr3_nt: TGTGCCATCAGTGGGGCGGGTTCCTTGGCCAATGAGCAGTTCTTC; cdr3_aa: CAISGAGSLANEQFF
cdr3_length: 9; d_call: -; clone_size: -; v_call: TRBV20-1; j_call: TRBJ2-1; cdr3_nt: TGCAGTGTTGAGAATGAGCAGTTCTTC; cdr3_aa: CSVENEQFF
cdr3_length: 15; d_call: TRBD1; clone_size: -; v_call: TRBV11-2; j_call: TRBJ2-3; cdr3_nt: TGTGCCAGCAGCTCCCGGGACAGGGACACAGATACGCAGTATTTT; cdr3_aa: CASSSRDRDTDTQYF
cdr3_length: 14; d_call: TRBD1; clone_size: -; v_call: TRBV29-1; j_call: TRBJ2-1; cdr3_nt: TGCAGCGTTCGGACGATAACAGGGGCCAATGAGCAGTTCTTC; cdr3_aa: CSVRTITGANEQFF
cdr3_length: 14; d_call: -; clone_size: -; v_call: TRBV3-1/TRBV3-2; j_call: TRBJ2-7; cdr3_nt: TGTGCCAGCAGTGAGGGAGGGGGATCCTACGAGCAGTACTTC; cdr3_aa: CASSEGGGSYEQYF
cdr3_length: 13; d_call: -; clone_size: -; v_call: TRBV27; j_call: TRBJ1-5; cdr3_nt: TGTGCCAGCAGTTTAACCAGTAATCAGCCCCAGCATTTT; cdr3_aa: CASSLTSNQPQHF
cdr3_length: 14; d_call: -; clone_size: -; v_call: TRBV2; j_call: TRBJ2-2; cdr3_nt: TGTGCCAGCAGAGACAGGGAGGACACCGGGGAGCTGTTTTTT; cdr3_aa: CASRDREDTGELFF
cdr3_length: 15; d_call: TRBD1; clone_size: -; v_call: TRBV4-3; j_call: TRBJ1-2; cdr3_nt: TGCGCCAGCAGCCAAAGACAGGGGGCTCATTGGGGCTACACCTTC; cdr3_aa: CASSQRQGAHWGYTF
cdr3_length: 14; d_call: -; clone_size: -; v_call: TRBV19; j_call: TRBJ2-3; cdr3_nt: TGTGCCAGCCGATCGGGATACGGCACAGATACGCAGTATTTT; cdr3_aa: CASRSGYGTDTQYF
cdr3_length: 13; d_call: -; clone_size: -; v_call: TRBV11-2; j_call: TRBJ2-7; cdr3_nt: TGTGCCAGCAGCTCCACCGGGTTCAGCGAGCAGTACTTC; cdr3_aa: CASSSTGFSEQYF
cdr3_length: 16; d_call: TRBD1; clone_size: -; v_call: TRBV4-1; j_call: TRBJ1-5; cdr3_nt: TGCGCCAGCAGCCAAGAGGGGACAGGGGGCAATCAGCCCCAGCATTTT; cdr3_aa: CASSQEGTGGNQPQHF
cdr3_length: 12; d_call: TRBD1; clone_size: -; v_call: TRBV5-1; j_call: TRBJ2-7; cdr3_nt: TGCGCCAGCAGCCCGGACAGGGGCAAGCAGTACTTC; cdr3_aa: CASSPDRGKQYF
cdr3_length: 17; d_call: TRBD2; clone_size: -; v_call: TRBV7-3; j_call: TRBJ2-3; cdr3_nt: TGTGCCAGCAGCTTAACCTTCTCGACTAGCGGGGGGGATACGCAGTATTTT; cdr3_aa: CASSLTFSTSGGDTQYF
cdr3_length: 17; d_call: -; clone_size: -; v_call: TRBV12-2; j_call: TRBJ2-3; cdr3_nt: TGTGCAAGTCGCTTTGAACGGAGGGCCGCGGGCACAGATACGCAGTATTTT; cdr3_aa: CASRFERRAAGTDTQYF
cdr3_length: 17; d_call: -; clone_size: -; v_call: TRBV6-1; j_call: TRBJ2-7; cdr3_nt: TGTGCCAGCAGTGAAGGTTTCTTGGCAGGGAGGTGGAGCGAGCAGTACTTC; cdr3_aa: CASSEGFLAGRWSEQYF
cdr3_length: 16; d_call: TRBD2; clone_size: -; v_call: TRBV24-1; j_call: TRBJ2-1; cdr3_nt: TGTGCCACCAGTGACCCAGGGCGGGGGGCGAGGAATGAGCAGTTCTTC; cdr3_aa: CATSDPGRGARNEQFF
cdr3_length: 16; d_call: -; clone_size: -; v_call: TRBV7-9; j_call: TRBJ1-2; cdr3_nt: TGTGCCAGCAGCTCTCCCCCTTCCGGGGTGGACTATGGCTACACCTTC; cdr3_aa: CASSSPPSGVDYGYTF
cdr3_length: 14; d_call: TRBD1; clone_size: -; v_call: TRBV6-5; j_call: TRBJ1-6; cdr3_nt: TGTGCCAGCAAATTCCCGGACAGGGGGTCACCCCTCCACTTT; cdr3_aa: CASKFPDRGSPLHF
cdr3_length: 14; d_call: TRBD2; clone_size: -; v_call: TRBV6-2/TRBV6-3; j_call: TRBJ2-7; cdr3_nt: TGTGCCAGCAGTTCGGGGAGGGAAATCGACGAGCAGTACTTC; cdr3_aa: CASSSGREIDEQYF
cdr3_length: 14; d_call: TRBD1; clone_size: -; v_call: TRBV7-6; j_call: TRBJ1-1; cdr3_nt: TGTGCCAGCCGGGAGGGACAGGGAAGCCCTGAAGCTTTCTTT; cdr3_aa: CASREGQGSPEAFF
cdr3_length: 13; d_call: -; clone_size: -; v_call: TRBV2; j_call: TRBJ1-5; cdr3_nt: TGTGCCAGCAGTGAGGAGGGCCGTCAGCCCCAGCATTTT; cdr3_aa: CASSEEGRQPQHF
cdr3_length: 16; d_call: -; clone_size: once; v_call: TRBV9; j_call: TRBJ2-2; cdr3_nt: TGTGCCAGCAGCGTGGCGAGGGACACCAACACCGGGGAGCTGTTTTTT; cdr3_aa: CASSVARDTNTGELFF
cdr3_length: 13; d_call: -; clone_size: once; v_call: TRBV6-1; j_call: TRBJ1-2; cdr3_nt: TGTGCCAGCAGTGAATCGGGGTTGGATGGCTACACCTTC; cdr3_aa: CASSESGLDGYTF